These 21 T cell receptor beta chains came from one sample sequenced in a study of shared clonotypes between healthy human individuals (dated by TCRdb to 2020 to 2021). The library was prepared using the immunoSEQ multiplex PCR assay. Sourced from immuneACCESS, this table was stored by TCRdb with only in-frame sequences that have V and J called. A share of the clones is absent; for the studies checked, an unresolved V gene accounts for under half, and the remainder has no known explanation. The sample table holds more than 1,200,000 clones, of which 98% to 99% were seen once. Around 0.33% of the sample is in the top ten clones. Sequenced: naive CD4+ T cells sorted from blood. Per the publication, the cell subset or site label means: CD45RA+ positively selected. The origin of the receptors is a young man in good health.

The chain couples TRBV9 to TRBJ2-7, with 11 nucleotides matching TRBD2. The CDR3 has 15 residues. Germline CDR1 is SGDLS and CDR2 is YYNGEE. The V segment lost 3 bases and the J segment 2 bases; nucleotides outside the gene matches: 4. CDR3: CASSEGTSGTYEQYF. CDR3 nucleotides: TGTGCCAGCAGCGAAGGGACTAGCGGAACCTACGAGCAGTACTTC.

This rearrangement joins TRBV5-6 to TRBJ1-5; D is possibly TRBD1 (5 bases). The CDR3 extends over 16 amino acids. The ends were cut back, 1 base at V and 4 bases at J, with 15 bases in the middle. The V gene's germline CDR1 is SGHDT and CDR2 YYEEEE. The CDR3 reads CASSLRQGVVNQPQHF. The CDR3 coding sequence is TGTGCCAGCAGCTTGAGGCAGGGAGTAGTTAATCAGCCCCAGCATTTT.

The V and J genes are TRBV5-4 and TRBJ2-2; no clear D gene. V was clipped by 0 bases and J by 2 bases, with 5 bases between them. The germline CDR1 and CDR2 sequences are SGHNT and YYREEE (reference sequence). CDR3 length: 14 amino acids. As DNA, the CDR3 is TGTGCCAGCAGCTTGGCCGTCAACACCGGGGAGCTGTTTTTT. This codes for CASSLAVNTGELFF.

The chain is built from TRBV19 and TRBJ2-5; the D gene is possibly TRBD2 (6 bases). Trimming cost V 5 bases and J 2 bases, with 15 bases left between them. Germline-derived CDR1 and CDR2 are LNHDA and SQIVND (reference sequence). CDR3 size: 15 residues. The CDR3 loop is CASSSGEAVQETQYF. DNA of the CDR3: TGTGCCAGTAGTTCCGGGGAGGCCGTTCAAGAGACCCAGTACTTC.

This rearrangement joins TRBV18 to TRBJ1-1, with a tentative D call TRBD1 (5 bases). The CDR3 runs to 13 residues. Trimming stripped 6 bases from V and 6 bases from J, with 14 bases between. Germline values: CDR1 KGHSH, CDR2 LQKENI. CDR3 protein: CASSRDRLAEAFF. The CDR3 DNA is TGTGCCAGCTCGCGAGACAGACTAGCTGAAGCTTTCTTT. The whole variable domain, remainder taken from reference TRBV18 and TRBJ1-1, is NAGVMQNPRHLVRRRGQEARLRCSPMKGHSHVYWYRQLPEEGLKFMVYLQKENIIDESGMPKERFSAEFPKEGPSILRIQQVVRGDSAAYFCASSRDRLAEAFFGQGTRLTVV.

The J gene is TRBJ2-2, the V gene TRBV9, with no clear D. Germline V gives CDR1 SGDLS, CDR2 YYNGEE. The CDR3 contains 15 residues. The V and J ends lost 0 bases and 4 bases respectively, with 10 bases between them. The CDR3 DNA reads TGTGCCAGCAGCGTAGAACTACAGAGCACCGGGGAGCTGTTTTTT. Translation gives CASSVELQSTGELFF.

This chain links TRBV2 with TRBJ1-1, with TRBD1 as a possible D gene (5 bases). V was pared by 7 bases and J by 5 bases, with 14 bases between. Germline lookup yields CDR1 SNHLY and CDR2 FYNNEI. The CDR3 has 13 residues. This CDR3 reads CASTQGVLTEAFF. CDR3 in DNA: TGTGCCAGCACCCAAGGGGTTTTAACTGAAGCTTTCTTT.

J is TRBJ2-5 and V is TRBV5-5; the match to TRBD1 covers 10 bases. The CDR3 length is 16 residues. J gave up 3 bases and V 4 bases, and 9 bases lay outside the gene matches. Germline loops: CDR1 SGHKS, CDR2 YYEKEE (reference sequence). The DNA for the CDR3 is TGTGCCAGCAGCCCCCTTCCCGGGACAGGGGAAGAGACCCAGTACTTC. It yields the protein CASSPLPGTGEETQYF.

This clone has just one count. The chain is built from TRBV7-9 and TRBJ1-2; D is uncertain. CDR1 and CDR2 from the germline V gene are SEHNR and FQNEAQ (reference sequence). V was trimmed by 4 bases and J by 4 bases, leaving 7 bases between them. The CDR3 consists of 12 residues. CDR3 in DNA: TGTGCCAGCAGCTCGCAAACCTATGGCTACACCTTC. This encodes CASSSQTYGYTF.

This clone was detected only once. This rearrangement joins TRBV5-1 to TRBJ2-1, with D possibly being TRBD1 or TRBD2 (5 bases each). The V end was cut by 3 bases, the J end by 5 bases, with 18 bases between. Germline values: CDR1 SGHRS, CDR2 YFSETQ. This CDR3 spans 16 amino acids. CDR3 residues: CASSWDGWGPHNEQFF. In nucleotides, the CDR3 is TGCGCCAGCAGCTGGGATGGTTGGGGACCACACAATGAGCAGTTCTTC.

V usage is TRBV9 and J usage is TRBJ1-3; D is possibly TRBD1 (6 bases). The CDR3 contains 17 residues. Trimming took 0 bases from V and 0 from J, leaving 13 bases between them. Germline CDR1 reads SGDLS; CDR2 reads YYNGEE. The CDR3 DNA follows: TGTGCCAGCAGCGTAGACCTTCCGGGGGCCTCTGGAAACACCATATATTTT. Translating it yields CASSVDLPGASGNTIYF.

The gene calls are TRBV18 and TRBJ2-3; 9 positions agree with TRBD2. Germline CDR1 reads KGHSH; CDR2 reads LQKENI. J was trimmed by 3 bases and V by 3 bases; bases with no gene match: 4. This CDR3 has 15 amino acids. In DNA form, the CDR3 reads TGTGCCAGCTCACCCGGGACTAGCAGGACAGATACGCAGTATTTT. It is translated as CASSPGTSRTDTQYF.

The rearrangement uses TRBV2 and TRBJ2-1, with 12 bases fitting TRBD2. The trim removed 10 bases at V and 9 bases at J, leaving 13 bases unmatched. The CDR3 is 15 residues long. Per the germline V gene, CDR1 is SNHLY and CDR2 is FYNNEI. The CDR3, as DNA: TGTGCCACCGGAACGAGACTAGCGGGAGCTGTTGAGCAGTTCTTC. Translation gives CATGTRLAGAVEQFF.

The chain recombines TRBV6-6 with TRBJ2-5; a weak D match, TRBD1 (5 bases). There are 14 residues in the CDR3. The V gene's germline CDR1 is MNHNY and CDR2 SVGAGI (reference sequence). Trimming left V 2 bases short and J 5 bases short, with 12 bases between. In DNA, the CDR3 is TGTGCCAGCAGTTACGTCGGGCAGGGCGAGACCCAGTACTTC. Translation: CASSYVGQGETQYF.

V and J are TRBV11-2 and TRBJ2-7; the D is unclear. The CDR3 consists of 14 residues. Germline CDR1 is SGHAT and CDR2 is FQNNGV. With 5 bases removed from V and 0 bases from J, the gap between germline ends came to 11 bases. CDR3 in DNA: TGTGCCAGCAGCCTGACATCCTACTCCTACGAGCAGTACTTC. Encoded protein: CASSLTSYSYEQYF.

V usage is TRBV9 and J usage is TRBJ2-5; maybe TRBD1 (6 bases). The CDR3 is 16 amino acids. Germline V gene lookup returns CDR1 SGDLS and CDR2 YYNGEE. V lost 4 bases and J 5 bases, leaving 21 bases between the germline ends. CDR3: CASSTADSPPWETQYF. CDR3 sequence (DNA): TGTGCCAGCAGCACCGCGGACAGCCCTCCGTGGGAGACCCAGTACTTC.

The chain carries TRBV10-3 and TRBJ2-1; 13 positions match TRBD2. The V segment lost 2 bases and the J segment 4 bases; nucleotides outside the gene matches: 20. The germline V gene encodes CDR1 ENHRY and CDR2 SYGVKD. This CDR3 region has 22 residues. CDR3 DNA sequence: TGTGCCATCAGTGAGAAGAGGGCAAGGCGGAAAGGGACTAGCGGGGATTACAATGAGCAGTTCTTC. Encoded protein: CAISEKRARRKGTSGDYNEQFF.

The chain links TRBV2 to TRBJ2-1; TRBD2 is a possible D gene (6 bases). V dropped 6 bases and J dropped 14 bases, with 17 bases sitting between them. The V gene's germline CDR1 is SNHLY and CDR2 FYNNEI. The CDR3 has 12 residues. The DNA of the CDR3 is TGTGCCAGCAGAGGAGGGGCGGGCTGGGAGTTCTTC. Amino acid sequence: CASRGGAGWEFF. Complete variable domain (other parts from reference TRBV2 and TRBJ2-1): EPEVTQTPSHQVTQMGQEVILRCVPISNHLYFYWYRQILGQKVEFLVSFYNNEISEKSEIFDDQFSVERPDGSNFTLKIRSTKLEDSAMYFCASRGGAGWEFFGPGTRLTVL.

V is TRBV27 and J is TRBJ1-1; weak D call: TRBD1 (5 bases). The CDR3 is 13 residues long. Per the germline V gene, CDR1 is MNHEY and CDR2 is SMNVEV (reference sequence). Trimming removed 2 bases at V and 7 bases at J, with 11 bases between. This CDR3 is CASSLMGGVEAFF. In DNA form, the CDR3 reads TGTGCCAGCAGTTTAATGGGAGGGGTTGAAGCTTTCTTT.

On this clone: This sample also contains other DNA sequences that code for the same CDR3. In nucleotides, the CDR3 is TGTGCCAGCTCACCACTAGGGCTCGAGCAGTACTTC. Translation: CASSPLGLEQYF. The chain recombines TRBV18 with TRBJ2-7, with D uncertain. Looked up from germline, CDR1 is KGHSH and CDR2 is LQKENI. V was shortened by 1 base and J by 6 bases, with 7 bases between the two germline ends. The CDR3 length is 12 residues.

The chain couples TRBV10-1 to TRBJ2-3; a possible D gene is TRBD1 (5 bases). Germline V CDR1 and CDR2: WNHNN, SYGVQD (reference sequence). The ends were cut back, 1 base at V and 5 bases at J, with 7 bases in the middle. CDR3 length: 13 amino acids. The CDR3 DNA reads TGCGCCAGCAGTGAGTACCAGGGAGATACGCAGTATTTT. Amino acid sequence: CASSEYQGDTQYF.